This TCR beta chain was retrieved from a study of T cell changes during pregnancy in multiple sclerosis. This clone was observed a single time. V lost 6 bases, J lost 8 bases, and 22 bases lay in between. This CDR3 has 15 residues. CDR1 is MDHEN and CDR2 is SYDVKM in the germline V gene. Sequencing was performed with immunoSEQ multiplex PCR; in TCRdb, only in-frame clones are kept and a portion is missing. In the table there are roughly 35,000 clones, 80% to 95% of which are singletons. Sequencing was performed on CD4+ T cells from peripheral blood mononuclear cells, taken in the third trimester of pregnancy. This sequence originates from a female donor in good health, enrolled as a control in a pregnancy study. This rearrangement joins TRBV28 to TRBJ1-2; the D gene is possibly TRBD1 (6 bases). CDR3 nucleotide sequence: TGTGCCAGCAGCCTATGGGGCCGGGCAGGGGAAGGCTACACCTTC. Translation: CASSLWGRAGEGYTF.